This T cell receptor (beta chain) was recovered during a study of T cells in Graves' hyperthyroidism and ophthalmopathy. Study-wide background: Pretreatment peripheral blood was obtained at initial diagnosis.

Findings and caveats of the study: Median prediction lead before ophthalmopathy onset was about 6.5 months with the model.

On this clonotype itself: Its specificity is unknown. A single base separates this from a much larger clone, so it may be a read error.

RNA transcripts yielded amplified TCR beta CDR3 regions. TCR CDR3 regions were first amplified by RT-PCR with HTBI primers. TCRdb independently ran MiXCR on the multiplex PCR reads; one entry per CDR3 protein. This sample has 600,000 to 850,000 distinct CDR3 sequences, with around 20% found just once. CDR1 is SGHTA, CDR2 FQGNSA, per germline. The CDR3 totals 16 residues. PBMCs were collected from an approximately 9.5 ml volume of fresh peripheral blood. Sequenced sample: blood. V is TRBV7-2 and J is TRBJ1-5, with 8 bases that match TRBD1. The TCR sequence derives from a woman aged 45-65 years with Graves' hyperthyroidism that later progressed to Graves' ophthalmopathy. The CDR3 spells CASSMEGTGGDQPLHF. The CDR3 coding sequence is TGTGCCAGCAGCATGGAAGGGACAGGCGGGGATCAGCCCCTGCATTTT.